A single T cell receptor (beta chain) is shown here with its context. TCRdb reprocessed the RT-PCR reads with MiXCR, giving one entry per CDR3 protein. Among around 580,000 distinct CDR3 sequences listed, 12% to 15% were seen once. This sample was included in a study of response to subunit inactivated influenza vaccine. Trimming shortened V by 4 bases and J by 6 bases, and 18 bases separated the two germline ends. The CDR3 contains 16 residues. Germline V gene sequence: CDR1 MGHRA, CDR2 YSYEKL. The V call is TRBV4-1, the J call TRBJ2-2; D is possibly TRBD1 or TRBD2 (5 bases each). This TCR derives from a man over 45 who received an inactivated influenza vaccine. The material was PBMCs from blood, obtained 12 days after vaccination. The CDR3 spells CASSRWQERGAGELFF. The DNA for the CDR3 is TGCGCCAGCAGCCGTTGGCAGGAGAGGGGAGCCGGGGAGCTGTTTTTT.